This TCR beta chain came from a study of blood T cell repertoires in COVID-19. Study information: Nucleic acid was either cDNA or gDNA, and it came from T cells, B-cell-depleted T cells, or PBMCs.

The CDR3 totals 13 residues. Trimming cost V 4 bases and J 8 bases, with 15 bases left between them. Germline loops: CDR1 SGDLS, CDR2 YYNGEE. Produced via immunoSEQ multiplex PCR; TCRdb's table is partial and in-frame only. The sample includes under 250,000 clones, around 84% seen only once; the top ten take 4.5% to 6%. This receptor was taken from a woman aged 55-70 years who had recovered from COVID-19. The sample comprised peripheral blood. This chain uses TRBV9 with TRBJ1-2, with unresolved D. The CDR3 protein is CASSSLIYRGYTF. Written as DNA, the CDR3 is TGTGCCAGCAGCTCCCTAATCTACCGGGGCTACACCTTC. Supplemented by reference TRBV9 and TRBJ1-2, the full variable domain reads DSGVTQTPKHLITATGQRVTLRCSPRSGDLSVYWYQQSLDQGLQFLIQYYNGEERAKGNILERFSAQQFPDLHSELNLSSLELGDSALYFCASSSLIYRGYTFGSGTRLTVV.